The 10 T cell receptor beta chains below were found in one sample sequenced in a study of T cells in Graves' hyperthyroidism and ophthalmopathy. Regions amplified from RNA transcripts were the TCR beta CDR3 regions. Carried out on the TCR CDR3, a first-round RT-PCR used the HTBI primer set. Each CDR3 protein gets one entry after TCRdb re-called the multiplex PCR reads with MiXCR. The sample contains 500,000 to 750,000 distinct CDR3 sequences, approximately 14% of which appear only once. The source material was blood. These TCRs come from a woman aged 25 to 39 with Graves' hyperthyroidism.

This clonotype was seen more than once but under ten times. The CDR3 sequence is CASRRPGQRRDTQYF. CDR3 nucleotides: TGTGCCAGCAGAAGGCCGGGACAGAGACGAGATACGCAGTATTTT. The rearrangement joins TRBV12-3 or TRBV12-4 to TRBJ2-3, with TRBD1 identical over 7 bases. The CDR3 runs to 15 residues. The junction had 11 bases not matched to a gene; V was cut back by 6 bases and J by 5 bases.

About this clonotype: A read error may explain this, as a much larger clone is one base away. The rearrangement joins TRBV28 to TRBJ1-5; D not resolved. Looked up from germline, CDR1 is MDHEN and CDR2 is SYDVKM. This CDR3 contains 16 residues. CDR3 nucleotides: TGTGTCAGCAGTTTACCCATTGGAGGGATTAGTCAGCCCCAGCATTTT. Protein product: CVSSLPIGGISQPQHF. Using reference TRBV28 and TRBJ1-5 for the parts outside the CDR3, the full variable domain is DVKVTQSSRYLVKRTGEKVFLECVQDMDHENMFWYRQDPGLGLRLIYFSYDVKMKEKGDIPEGYSVSREKKERFSLILESASTNQTSMYLCVSSLPIGGISQPQHFGDGTRLSIL.

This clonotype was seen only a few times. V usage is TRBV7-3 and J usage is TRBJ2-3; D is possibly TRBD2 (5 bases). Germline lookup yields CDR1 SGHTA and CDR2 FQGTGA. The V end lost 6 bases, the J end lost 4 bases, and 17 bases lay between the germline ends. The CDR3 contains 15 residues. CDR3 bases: TGTGCCAGCAGTCTAGGAGGCGGAAGCGCAGATACGCAGTATTTT. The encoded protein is CASSLGGGSADTQYF.

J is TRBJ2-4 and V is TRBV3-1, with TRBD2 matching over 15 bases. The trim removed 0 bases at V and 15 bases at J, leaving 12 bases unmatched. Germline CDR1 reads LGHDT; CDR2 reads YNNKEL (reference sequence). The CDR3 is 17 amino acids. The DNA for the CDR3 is TGTGCCAGCAGCCAAGATAGTACCGGGACTAGCGGGAGGCCAATGTACTTC. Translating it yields CASSQDSTGTSGRPMYF.

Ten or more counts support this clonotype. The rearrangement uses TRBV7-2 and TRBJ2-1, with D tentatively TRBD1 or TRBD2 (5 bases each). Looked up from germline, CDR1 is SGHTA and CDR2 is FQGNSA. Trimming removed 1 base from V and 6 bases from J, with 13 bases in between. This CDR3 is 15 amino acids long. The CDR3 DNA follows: TGTGCCAGCAGCTTAGGGGGGAGTGGGGGCAATGAGCAGTTCTTC. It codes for CASSLGGSGGNEQFF.

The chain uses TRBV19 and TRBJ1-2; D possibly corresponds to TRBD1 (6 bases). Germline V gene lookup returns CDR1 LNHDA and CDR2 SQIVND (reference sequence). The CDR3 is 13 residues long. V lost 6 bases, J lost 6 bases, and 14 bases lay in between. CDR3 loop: CASSHRDWDGYTF. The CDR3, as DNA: TGTGCCAGTAGCCACAGGGACTGGGATGGCTACACCTTC.

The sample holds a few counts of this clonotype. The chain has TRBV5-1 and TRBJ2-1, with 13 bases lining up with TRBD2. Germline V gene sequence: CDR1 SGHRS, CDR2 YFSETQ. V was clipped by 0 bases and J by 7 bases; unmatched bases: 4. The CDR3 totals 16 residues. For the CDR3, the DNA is TGCGCCAGCAGCTTGGCACCGGGACTAGCGGGAAATGAGCAGTTCTTC. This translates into CASSLAPGLAGNEQFF. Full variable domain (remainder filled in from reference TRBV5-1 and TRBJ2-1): KAGVTQTPRYLIKTRGQQVTLSCSPISGHRSVSWYQQTPGQGLQFLFEYFSETQRNKGNFPGRFSGRQFSNSRSEMNVSTLELGDSALYLCASSLAPGLAGNEQFFGPGTRLTVL.

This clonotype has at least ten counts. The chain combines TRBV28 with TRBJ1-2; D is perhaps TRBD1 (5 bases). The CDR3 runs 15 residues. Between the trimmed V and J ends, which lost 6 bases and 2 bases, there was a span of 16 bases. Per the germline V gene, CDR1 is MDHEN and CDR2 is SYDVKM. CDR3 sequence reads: CASRLSGTRNYGYTF. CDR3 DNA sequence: TGTGCCAGCAGGCTTTCCGGGACGAGGAACTATGGCTACACCTTC.

The CDR3 sequence is CASSFRQGIEAFF. CDR3 in DNA: TGTGCCAGCAGTTTTCGGCAGGGAATTGAAGCTTTCTTT. The genes are TRBV12-3 or TRBV12-4 and TRBJ1-1; D might be TRBD1 (5 bases). V lost 3 bases, J lost 7 bases, and 12 bases lay in between. The CDR3 spans 13 residues.

CDR3 amino acids: CASSQDLSPLEQFF. As DNA, the CDR3 is TGCGCCAGCAGCCAAGATCTGTCACCCCTCGAGCAGTTCTTC. The chain is built from TRBV4-1 and TRBJ2-1, with no clear D. This CDR3 region has 14 residues. V lost 0 bases to trimming and J lost 10 bases, with 13 bases between them. From germline, CDR1 is MGHRA and CDR2 YSYEKL.